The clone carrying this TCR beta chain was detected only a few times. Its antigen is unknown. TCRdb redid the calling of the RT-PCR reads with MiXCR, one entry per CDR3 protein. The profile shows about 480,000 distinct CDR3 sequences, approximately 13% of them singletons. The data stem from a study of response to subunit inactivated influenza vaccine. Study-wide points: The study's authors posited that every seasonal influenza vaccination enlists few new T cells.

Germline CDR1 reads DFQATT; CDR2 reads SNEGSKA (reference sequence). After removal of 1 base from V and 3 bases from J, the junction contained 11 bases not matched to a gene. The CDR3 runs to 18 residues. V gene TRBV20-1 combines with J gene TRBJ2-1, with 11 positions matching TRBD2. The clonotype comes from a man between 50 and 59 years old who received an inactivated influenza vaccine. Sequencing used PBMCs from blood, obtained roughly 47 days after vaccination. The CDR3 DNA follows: TGCAGTGCTAGAGCAGATTTACCCGGGACTAGCGGCTACAATGAGCAGTTCTTC. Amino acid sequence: CSARADLPGTSGYNEQFF.